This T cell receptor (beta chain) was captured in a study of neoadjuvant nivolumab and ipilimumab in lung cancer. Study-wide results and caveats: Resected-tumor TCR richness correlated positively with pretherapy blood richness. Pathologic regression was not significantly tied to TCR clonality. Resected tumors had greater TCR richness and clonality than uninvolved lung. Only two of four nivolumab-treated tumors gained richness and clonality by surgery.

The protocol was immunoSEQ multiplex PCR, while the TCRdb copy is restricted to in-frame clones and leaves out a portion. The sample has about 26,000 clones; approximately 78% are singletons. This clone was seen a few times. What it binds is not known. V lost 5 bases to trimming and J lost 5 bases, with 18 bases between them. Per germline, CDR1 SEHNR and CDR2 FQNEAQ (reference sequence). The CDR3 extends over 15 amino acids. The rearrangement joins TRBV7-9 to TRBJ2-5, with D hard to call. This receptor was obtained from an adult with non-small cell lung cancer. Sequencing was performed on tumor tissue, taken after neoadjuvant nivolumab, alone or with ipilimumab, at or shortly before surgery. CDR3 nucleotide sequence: TGTGCCAGCAGCCCCCGAAACCCTTCCCAGGAGACCCAGTACTTC. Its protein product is CASSPRNPSQETQYF.